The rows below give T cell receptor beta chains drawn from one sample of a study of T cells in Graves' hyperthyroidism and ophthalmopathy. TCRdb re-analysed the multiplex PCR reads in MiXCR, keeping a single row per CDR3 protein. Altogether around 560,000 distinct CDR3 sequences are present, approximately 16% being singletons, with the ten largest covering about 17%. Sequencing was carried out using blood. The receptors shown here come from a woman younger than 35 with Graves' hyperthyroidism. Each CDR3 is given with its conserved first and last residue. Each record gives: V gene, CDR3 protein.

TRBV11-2	CASSFGVRGTETQYF
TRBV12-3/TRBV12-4	CASSLASQGAYGYTF
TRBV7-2	CASSAYRVMSTEAFF
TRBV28	CASRKKGGMGNQPQHF
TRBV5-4	CASSRGLAGGGATGELFF
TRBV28	CASSPNYGYTF
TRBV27	CASSPWDPNSPLHF
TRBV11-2	CASSLLMGTLLRNEQFF
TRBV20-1	CSARDTVNAYGYTF
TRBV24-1	CATSGKSRQGNTGELFF
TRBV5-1	CASSLVIWTDTQYF
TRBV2	CATQSDTEAFF
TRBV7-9	CASSPGQMGAYNSPLHF
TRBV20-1	CSAREHPDRGGDEQFF
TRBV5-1	CASSGGPHFDNSPLHF
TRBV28	CASSAPRRGAYEQYF
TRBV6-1	CASSYHSGRAYNEQFF
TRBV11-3	CASSFQDWAGTDTQYF
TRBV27	CASSLFPGTNYGYTF
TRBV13	CASSLFGVEQYF
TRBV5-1	CASRETEYGYTF
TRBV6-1	CASRPTGGVSYEQYF
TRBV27	CASKSPGRTTETQYF
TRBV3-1	CASSRFRGNTWPDEQFF
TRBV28	CASSSSAGPYNEQFF
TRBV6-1	CASRQALGEPRHF
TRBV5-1	CASSLVRENEQFF
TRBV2	CASSRTKTYEQYF
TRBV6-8	CVSRNVTDYNEQFF
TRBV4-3	CASSQENGGTHSYNEQFF
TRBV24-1	CATSDQGQLETQYF
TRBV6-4	CASSDETSTDTQYF
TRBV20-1	CSAPSGFAYEQYF
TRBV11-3	CASSLGTGGPTQYF
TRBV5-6	CASSFGLKSDEQYF
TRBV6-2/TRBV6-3	CASSSGAGGHRELFF
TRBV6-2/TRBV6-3	CASSFEGVSYTGELFF
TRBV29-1	CSALLETQYF
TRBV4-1	CASSQDRLAANTGELFF
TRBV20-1	CSAETSGSPYNEQFF
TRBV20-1	CSARGPLYSSYNEQFF
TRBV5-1	CASSLGAGSGNTIYF
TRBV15	CATSRPGERGYTF
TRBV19	CASSSPDSSYNEQFF
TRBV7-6	CASSSGRYQETQYF